The 22 T cell receptor beta chains below come from one sample, sequenced in a study of cytomegalovirus exposure and HLA in healthy donors. It was with 60 Vbeta and 13 Jbeta primers that the PCR ran. This table comes from immunoSEQ multiplex PCR, and its TCRdb copy is limited to in-frame clones, with some not included. Of tens of thousands of clones in the sample, 55% to 65% were seen once. The source material was PBMCs. Receptor source: a woman aged 40 to 55 in good health and CMV-seropositive.

This rearrangement joins TRBV6-1 to TRBJ1-2, with TRBD1 matching 7 bases. V lost 6 bases and J lost 8; bases outside the gene matches: 15. The CDR3 consists of 15 residues. In germline, CDR1 is MNHNS, CDR2 SASEGT. The CDR3 DNA follows: TGTGCCAGCAGCGCTGAGATGACAGGGCTCGGGGGCTACACCTTC. Translation gives CASSAEMTGLGGYTF.

This clone has just one count. The rearrangement joins TRBV2 to TRBJ2-1; D perhaps matches TRBD2 (5 bases). Per germline, CDR1 SNHLY and CDR2 FYNNEI. The CDR3 consists of 13 residues. Trimming left V 4 bases short and J 4 bases short, with 8 bases between. The CDR3 DNA reads as TGTGCCAGCAGTGTTAGCGAGTACAATGAGCAGTTCTTC. This sequence encodes CASSVSEYNEQFF.

The chain's CDR3 is CAISGSGDEETQYF. Here the CDR3 DNA reads TGTGCCATCAGTGGATCGGGGGATGAAGAGACCCAGTACTTC. The rearrangement uses TRBV10-3 and TRBJ2-5, with D perhaps TRBD2 (6 bases). The CDR3 length is 14 residues. The V gene lost 4 bases and the J gene lost 3 bases, with 12 bases spanning the gap. Germline V gene lookup returns CDR1 ENHRY and CDR2 SYGVKD.

This chain links TRBV9 with TRBJ2-7; the D gene is possibly TRBD2 (5 bases). Germline V gene sequence: CDR1 SGDLS, CDR2 YYNGEE. CDR3 length: 15 residues. Trimming took off 1 base at V and 3 bases at J, with 14 bases between the two ends. CDR3 coding DNA: TGTGCCAGCAGCGTACAAAGCGGAGCCTACTACGAGCAGTACTTC. It specifies CASSVQSGAYYEQYF.

This chain joins TRBV10-1 and TRBJ2-5; D is unclear. The CDR3 runs 15 residues. In germline, CDR1 is WNHNN, CDR2 SYGVQD (reference sequence). Trimming pared 3 bases from V and 2 bases from J, leaving 13 bases between. This chain's CDR3 is CASSDFGVLQETQYF. CDR3 in DNA: TGCGCCAGCAGTGATTTTGGAGTCCTACAAGAGACCCAGTACTTC.

The J gene is TRBJ1-2, the V gene TRBV25-1; TRBD1 is a possible D gene (6 bases). CDR1 and CDR2 from the germline V gene are MGHDK and SYGVNS. The CDR3 length is 17 residues. V was shortened by 3 bases and J by 3 bases, with 20 bases between the two germline ends. The chain's CDR3 is CASSESLTGKGYYGYTF. The CDR3 DNA reads TGTGCCAGCAGTGAGTCCCTAACAGGGAAAGGATACTATGGCTACACCTTC.

V usage is TRBV9 and J usage is TRBJ2-2; 8 nucleotides agree with TRBD2. The CDR3 covers 16 residues. Losses at the gene ends were 3 bases for V and 4 bases for J; bases not matched to a gene: 8. Per germline, CDR1 SGDLS and CDR2 YYNGEE. CDR3 DNA sequence: TGTGCCAGCAGCGATGAAGCGGGAGTGGGCACCGGGGAGCTGTTTTTT. Translation gives CASSDEAGVGTGELFF.

The chain joins TRBV10-3 to TRBJ2-7; TRBD2 matches at 7 bases. After removal of 6 bases from V and 1 base from J, the junction contained 6 bases not matched to a gene. Germline V gene data show CDR1 as ENHRY and CDR2 as SYGVKD. CDR3 size: 14 residues. The CDR3 region is CAISSSGLSYEQYF. DNA for the CDR3: TGTGCCATCAGCTCTAGCGGCCTTTCCTACGAGCAGTACTTC.

There are a few counts of this clone. CDR3 loop: CAWSGDSPSSYEQYF. The CDR3 DNA follows: TGTGCCTGGAGTGGGGACAGCCCCAGCTCCTACGAGCAGTACTTC. This chain links TRBV30 with TRBJ2-7; 7 bases line up with TRBD1. The V gene's germline CDR1 is GTSNPN and CDR2 SVGIG (reference sequence). CDR3 length: 15 residues. The V and J ends lost 1 base and 0 bases, in that order; junction bases with no gene match: 6.

The rearrangement links TRBV9 to TRBJ2-7, with D hard to call. Germline V gene lookup returns CDR1 SGDLS and CDR2 YYNGEE. The ends were cut back, 3 bases at V and 0 bases at J, with 13 bases in the middle. The CDR3 runs to 15 residues. This CDR3 reads CASSASGQSSYEQYF. The CDR3 bases are TGTGCCAGCAGCGCATCAGGTCAGAGCTCCTACGAGCAGTACTTC.

This sequence joins TRBV4-1 and TRBJ2-7; a weak D match, TRBD1 (5 bases). The V gene lost 1 base and the J gene lost 1 base, with 17 bases spanning the gap. CDR1 MGHRA and CDR2 YSYEKL come from the germline V gene. The CDR3 sequence is 17 residues long. The CDR3, as DNA: TGCGCCAGCAGCCAAGTTGGGCGCAGGGTGGGATCCTACGAGCAGTACTTC. As protein: CASSQVGRRVGSYEQYF.

This sequence joins TRBV4-2 and TRBJ2-5, with 10 nucleotides matching TRBD1. Germline V gene sequence: CDR1 LGHNA, CDR2 YNFKEQ. Unmatched junction bases numbered 4, after V lost 4 bases and J lost 5 bases. The CDR3 has 14 residues. Here the CDR3 reads CASSLGQGRETQYF. The CDR3, as DNA: TGTGCCAGCAGCCTGGGACAGGGGAGGGAGACCCAGTACTTC.

The V gene is TRBV5-1, the J gene TRBJ1-1; D ambiguous. The V gene lost 0 bases and the J gene lost 1 base, with 10 bases spanning the gap. CDR1 is SGHRS, CDR2 YFSETQ, per germline. The CDR3 is made up of 15 amino acids. The DNA of the CDR3 is TGCGCCAGCAGCTTGGGTTCGGCAGGGAACACTGAAGCTTTCTTT. Encoded protein: CASSLGSAGNTEAFF.

The rearrangement links TRBV5-4 to TRBJ1-1; a possible D gene is TRBD1 (6 bases). The CDR3 consists of 14 residues. V shed 2 bases and J shed 1 base, with 9 bases lying between them. The germline V gene encodes CDR1 SGHNT and CDR2 YYREEE (reference sequence). CDR3 in amino acids: CASSLSGQNTEAFF. CDR3 sequence (DNA): TGTGCCAGCAGCTTATCGGGACAGAACACTGAAGCTTTCTTT.

This chain links TRBV28 with TRBJ2-6, with 10 nucleotides matching TRBD1. Germline lookup yields CDR1 MDHEN and CDR2 SYDVKM. The CDR3 totals 17 residues. The V segment lost 5 bases and the J segment 2 bases; nucleotides outside the gene matches: 6. CDR3 protein: CASSGMDRGTGANVLTF. Here the CDR3 DNA reads TGTGCCAGCAGTGGAATGGACAGGGGGACTGGGGCCAACGTCCTGACTTTC.

The count of this clone is one. The chain joins TRBV27 to TRBJ2-2, with 7 bases matching TRBD1. V trimming: 9 bases; J trimming: 3 bases; junction bases outside the gene matches: 10. This CDR3 is 15 amino acids long. Germline V lookup: CDR1 MNHEY, CDR2 SMNVEV (reference sequence). The CDR3 DNA follows: TGTGCCAGTGGGGACAGAGAAGAGGACACCGGGGAGCTGTTTTTT. This gives the protein CASGDREEDTGELFF.

The chain carries TRBV9 and TRBJ2-7; D call uncertain. Germline CDR1 is SGDLS and CDR2 is YYNGEE. V was shortened by 0 bases and J by 5 bases, with 9 bases between the two germline ends. This CDR3 comprises 13 residues. The CDR3 loop reads CASSVGAHNEQYF. The CDR3 bases are TGTGCCAGCAGCGTAGGGGCGCATAACGAGCAGTACTTC.

The sample holds a few counts of this clone. This sequence joins TRBV7-9 and TRBJ1-3; TRBD1 is a possible D gene (5 bases). In germline, CDR1 is SEHNR, CDR2 FQNEAQ (reference sequence). Trimming shortened V by 5 bases and J by 0 bases, and 14 bases separated the two germline ends. This CDR3 is 16 amino acids long. CDR3 bases: TGTGCCAGCAGCCCCCAGGGCCCACTCTCTGGAAACACCATATATTTT. Translating it yields CASSPQGPLSGNTIYF.

The DNA for the CDR3 is TGCGCCAGCAGCCATGTTACACCGGGACAGGGCACAGATACGCAGTATTTT. This gives the protein CASSHVTPGQGTDTQYF. The chain employs TRBV4-3 and TRBJ2-3; 8 bases align to TRBD1. The CDR3 sequence is 17 residues long. J was trimmed by 1 base and V by 3 bases; bases with no gene match: 9. Germline values: CDR1 LGHNA, CDR2 YSLEER.

This clone was detected a few times. The chain couples TRBV5-8 to TRBJ2-3; TRBD1 might be the D (6 bases). V lost 4 bases, J lost 1 base, and 10 bases lay in between. Germline lookup yields CDR1 SGHTS and CDR2 YDEGEE. This CDR3 has 14 residues. The CDR3 sequence: CASSHRAGTDTQYF. The CDR3 DNA reads as TGTGCCAGCAGCCACAGGGCGGGCACAGATACGCAGTATTTT.

This clone has only a few counts. The J gene is TRBJ1-4, the V gene TRBV4-3, with 8 bases matching TRBD1. V lost 4 bases, J lost 0 bases, and 10 bases stayed unmatched. CDR1 and CDR2 from the germline V gene are LGHNA and YSLEER. The CDR3 has 18 amino acids. The DNA of the CDR3 is TGCGCCAGCAGCCGGAAGGACAGGGCCCGTGCAACTAATGAAAAACTGTTTTTT. Translating it yields CASSRKDRARATNEKLFF.

The gene calls are TRBV9 and TRBJ1-5; D might be TRBD1 (5 bases). There are 13 residues in the CDR3. Trimming cost V 1 base and J 7 bases, with 9 bases left between them. The germline CDR1 and CDR2 sequences are SGDLS and YYNGEE. CDR3 sequence (DNA): TGTGCCAGCAGCGTATACGGGGGGCAGCCCCAGCATTTT. The encoded protein is CASSVYGGQPQHF.